This T cell receptor beta chain is drawn from a study of beta chain features in type 1 diabetes. Study details: Cell yields, gender and age were comparable in patients and healthy donors.

As every portion of the isolated RNA was reverse transcribed, the sequencing read expressed TCRB transcripts. Average reads for naive, central memory and regulatory T cell samples were several million. Sequencing was performed with immunoSEQ multiplex PCR; in TCRdb, only in-frame clones are kept and a portion is missing. Of approximately 100,000 clones listed, 28% are singletons. The trim removed 6 bases at V and 8 bases at J, leaving 11 bases unmatched. CDR3 length: 15 amino acids. The germline V gene encodes CDR1 MNHNS and CDR2 SASEGT. On this clone itself: What it recognizes is unknown.

Study-wide findings and caveats: The study found moderately but significantly shorter TCRB CDR3s in all four CD4+ subsets of Type 1 diabetes patients.

This rearrangement joins TRBV6-1 to TRBJ1-1; 11 bases are a match to TRBD1. Sequencing was done on a sample of central memory CD4+ T cells from blood. The sequence was obtained from a woman between 18 and 29 years old with type 1 diabetes. The DNA of the CDR3 is TGTGCCAGCAGCCCCCAGGACAGGGGGCTCACAGAAGCTTTCTTT. This codes for CASSPQDRGLTEAFF.